These T cell receptor beta chains were read from a single sample in a study of blood T cell repertoires in COVID-19. The repertoire was sequenced with immunoSEQ multiplex PCR; TCRdb's copy has only in-frame clones and lacks some. Of a few hundred thousand clones listed, around 83% are singletons. The sequencing sample was made of PBMCs or T cells enriched from blood (not recorded which). These receptors were collected from a woman aged 45-59 years who had recovered from COVID-19. CDR3s include the opening cysteine and the closing phenylalanine or tryptophan. The D gene is left open where the match is weak. Part of the rows lack a size; the others show once, few, many or a class for expanded clones.

V gene: TRBV9; D gene: -; J gene: TRBJ1-3; clone size: -; CDR3 protein: CASSATVTDGNTIYF; CDR3 DNA: TGTGCCAGCAGCGCGACAGTCACCGACGGGAACACCATATATTTT
V gene: TRBV28; D gene: -; J gene: TRBJ1-2; clone size: -; CDR3 protein: CASSLSTETYGYTF; CDR3 DNA: TGTGCCAGCAGTTTATCTACAGAAACGTATGGCTACACCTTC
V gene: TRBV30; D gene: -; J gene: TRBJ1-2; clone size: -; CDR3 protein: CAWNLPRGGANYGYTF; CDR3 DNA: TGTGCCTGGAACTTACCAAGGGGCGGGGCTAACTATGGCTACACCTTC
V gene: TRBV27; D gene: TRBD1; J gene: TRBJ2-7; clone size: -; CDR3 protein: CASSRDRSYYEQYF; CDR3 DNA: TGTGCCAGCAGTCGGGACAGGAGCTACTACGAGCAGTACTTC
V gene: TRBV9; D gene: -; J gene: TRBJ2-3; clone size: -; CDR3 protein: CASSAAGHTPLTDTQYF; CDR3 DNA: TGTGCCAGCAGCGCCGCAGGCCATACCCCTCTGACAGATACGCAGTATTTT
V gene: TRBV19; D gene: TRBD2; J gene: TRBJ2-3; clone size: -; CDR3 protein: CASRPWPDSESGATDTQYF; CDR3 DNA: TGTGCCAGTAGACCCTGGCCGGACTCGGAGAGCGGGGCCACAGATACGCAGTATTTT
V gene: TRBV30; D gene: -; J gene: TRBJ1-2; clone size: -; CDR3 protein: CAWSFGGLGNYGYTF; CDR3 DNA: TGTGCCTGGAGCTTCGGGGGGCTCGGAAACTATGGCTACACCTTC
V gene: TRBV29-1; D gene: -; J gene: TRBJ1-1; clone size: -; CDR3 protein: CSADRGIPEAFF; CDR3 DNA: TGCAGCGCCGACCGGGGGATACCTGAAGCTTTCTTT
V gene: TRBV5-1; D gene: -; J gene: TRBJ1-1; clone size: few; CDR3 protein: CASSSQGGYTEAFF; CDR3 DNA: TGCGCCAGCAGCTCCCAGGGTGGGTACACTGAAGCTTTCTTT
V gene: TRBV29-1; D gene: -; J gene: TRBJ2-7; clone size: -; CDR3 protein: CSASHPGVYEQYF; CDR3 DNA: TGCAGCGCTTCCCATCCGGGAGTCTACGAGCAGTACTTC
V gene: TRBV7-2; D gene: -; J gene: TRBJ2-1; clone size: few; CDR3 protein: CASSLTKHNEQFF; CDR3 DNA: TGTGCCAGCAGCTTAACAAAACACAATGAGCAGTTCTTC
V gene: TRBV2; D gene: TRBD2; J gene: TRBJ2-1; clone size: -; CDR3 protein: CASSARTRGLSYNEQFF; CDR3 DNA: TGTGCCAGCAGTGCCCGGACTAGGGGACTCTCCTACAATGAGCAGTTCTTC
V gene: TRBV2; D gene: TRBD2; J gene: TRBJ2-6; clone size: -; CDR3 protein: CASRRERADSGANVLTF; CDR3 DNA: TGTGCCAGCAGGCGGGAGAGGGCCGACTCTGGGGCCAACGTCCTGACTTTC
V gene: TRBV25-1; D gene: TRBD1; J gene: TRBJ1-2; clone size: few; CDR3 protein: CASSDSRSSGTGLSGYTF; CDR3 DNA: TGTGCCAGCAGTGATTCCCGCTCCTCCGGGACAGGGCTTTCTGGCTACACCTTC
V gene: TRBV27; D gene: -; J gene: TRBJ1-2; clone size: -; CDR3 protein: CASSDLQGYGYTF; CDR3 DNA: TGTGCCAGCAGTGACCTCCAGGGCTATGGCTACACCTTC
V gene: TRBV7-2; D gene: -; J gene: TRBJ2-1; clone size: -; CDR3 protein: CASTSYNEQFF; CDR3 DNA: TGTGCCAGCACCTCTTACAATGAGCAGTTCTTC
V gene: TRBV6-5; D gene: TRBD1; J gene: TRBJ1-1; clone size: once; CDR3 protein: CASSKTGGNTEAFF; CDR3 DNA: TGTGCCAGCAGCAAAACAGGGGGAAACACTGAAGCTTTCTTT
V gene: TRBV7-9; D gene: TRBD1; J gene: TRBJ1-1; clone size: -; CDR3 protein: CASSPSSGQGSNTEAFF; CDR3 DNA: TGTGCCAGCAGCCCGAGCTCGGGACAGGGGTCGAACACTGAAGCTTTCTTT
V gene: TRBV3-1/TRBV3-2; D gene: -; J gene: TRBJ1-2; clone size: once; CDR3 protein: CASSQGGATSGYTF; CDR3 DNA: TGTGCCAGCAGCCAAGGTGGGGCGACCTCAGGCTACACCTTC
V gene: TRBV11-2; D gene: -; J gene: TRBJ1-1; clone size: once; CDR3 protein: CASSLYEVNTEAFF; CDR3 DNA: TGTGCCAGCAGCTTATATGAGGTCAACACTGAAGCTTTCTTT
V gene: TRBV7-9; D gene: -; J gene: TRBJ1-1; clone size: -; CDR3 protein: CASSLEAGLTEAFF; CDR3 DNA: TGTGCCAGCAGCTTAGAGGCAGGGTTAACTGAAGCTTTCTTT
V gene: TRBV4-3; D gene: TRBD1; J gene: TRBJ2-1; clone size: once; CDR3 protein: CASSHRDRSNEQFF; CDR3 DNA: TGCGCCAGCAGCCACAGGGACAGGAGTAATGAGCAGTTCTTC
V gene: TRBV7-9; D gene: -; J gene: TRBJ2-1; clone size: -; CDR3 protein: CASSFGSGVGYNEQFF; CDR3 DNA: TGTGCCAGCAGCTTCGGGTCCGGTGTGGGTTACAATGAGCAGTTCTTC
V gene: TRBV6-6; D gene: TRBD1; J gene: TRBJ1-6; clone size: -; CDR3 protein: CASSPYRGVDSPLHF; CDR3 DNA: TGTGCCAGCAGTCCATACAGGGGGGTGGATTCACCCCTCCACTTT
V gene: TRBV5-1; D gene: -; J gene: TRBJ1-2; clone size: -; CDR3 protein: CASSLVGGAGYGYTF; CDR3 DNA: TGCGCCAGCAGCTTGGTTGGGGGCGCGGGCTATGGCTACACCTTC
V gene: TRBV5-1; D gene: TRBD1; J gene: TRBJ2-1; clone size: -; CDR3 protein: CASSPWTGDNEQFF; CDR3 DNA: TGCGCCAGCAGTCCCTGGACAGGGGACAATGAGCAGTTCTTC
V gene: TRBV6-2/TRBV6-3; D gene: -; J gene: TRBJ1-1; clone size: -; CDR3 protein: CASSYSAGNTEAFF; CDR3 DNA: TGTGCCAGCAGTTACTCGGCAGGGAACACTGAAGCTTTCTTT
V gene: TRBV9; D gene: -; J gene: TRBJ1-3; clone size: -; CDR3 protein: CASSVQGSPGNTIYF; CDR3 DNA: TGTGCCAGCAGCGTTCAGGGGAGTCCTGGAAACACCATATATTTT
V gene: TRBV5-1; D gene: TRBD1; J gene: TRBJ1-1; clone size: -; CDR3 protein: CASRQGALWGTEAFF; CDR3 DNA: TGCGCCAGTCGACAGGGGGCATTATGGGGCACTGAAGCTTTCTTT
V gene: TRBV30; D gene: TRBD1; J gene: TRBJ1-4; clone size: -; CDR3 protein: CAWETGLSEKLFF; CDR3 DNA: TGTGCCTGGGAGACAGGGCTTAGTGAAAAACTGTTTTTT
V gene: TRBV7-3; D gene: -; J gene: TRBJ2-1; clone size: -; CDR3 protein: CASSLGRANEQFF; CDR3 DNA: TGTGCCAGCAGCTTAGGTCGAGCGAATGAGCAGTTCTTC
V gene: TRBV20-1; D gene: -; J gene: TRBJ1-1; clone size: -; CDR3 protein: CSASPWESEAFF; CDR3 DNA: TGCAGTGCTAGTCCATGGGAGAGTGAAGCTTTCTTT
V gene: TRBV7-9; D gene: TRBD1; J gene: TRBJ1-4; clone size: -; CDR3 protein: CASSLATGMGYTNEKLFF; CDR3 DNA: TGTGCCAGCAGCTTAGCGACAGGGATGGGGTACACTAATGAAAAACTGTTTTTT
V gene: TRBV5-8; D gene: -; J gene: TRBJ1-3; clone size: -; CDR3 protein: CASSSFQGPGNTIYF; CDR3 DNA: TGTGCCAGCAGCTCGTTCCAGGGGCCAGGAAACACCATATATTTT
V gene: TRBV25-1; D gene: -; J gene: TRBJ1-4; clone size: -; CDR3 protein: CASSETRHTNEKLFF; CDR3 DNA: TGTGCCAGCAGTGAAACACGACATACTAATGAAAAACTGTTTTTT
V gene: TRBV28; D gene: -; J gene: TRBJ1-1; clone size: -; CDR3 protein: CASHREVFGLKAFF; CDR3 DNA: TGTGCCAGCCATAGAGAGGTCTTTGGCCTGAAAGCTTTCTTT
V gene: TRBV19; D gene: TRBD2; J gene: TRBJ2-1; clone size: -; CDR3 protein: CASSIRTSGRNEQFF; CDR3 DNA: TGTGCCAGTAGTATTCGGACTAGCGGGAGGAATGAGCAGTTCTTC
V gene: TRBV9; D gene: TRBD1; J gene: TRBJ2-5; clone size: -; CDR3 protein: CASSPRTGTETQYF; CDR3 DNA: TGTGCCAGCAGCCCCCGGACAGGCACGGAGACCCAGTACTTC
V gene: TRBV18; D gene: -; J gene: TRBJ1-1; clone size: -; CDR3 protein: CASSSSTGPGTEAFF; CDR3 DNA: TGTGCCAGCTCATCATCGACAGGACCGGGGACTGAAGCTTTCTTT